A selection of T cell receptor beta chains follows, all from one sample in a study of blood T cell repertoires in COVID-19. TCRdb's table, derived via immunoSEQ multiplex PCR, lists solely in-frame clones and lacks some. This table has approximately 330,000 clones, about 87% appearing once. Material: peripheral blood. The receptors originated from a man aged 25 to 40 with COVID-19, enrolled during active disease. The CDR3 runs from the conserved cysteine through the conserved F or W. Fields, in order: clone size, J gene, D gene, V gene, CDR3 length, CDR3 DNA, CDR3 protein. D genes are given only for firm matches. Only part of the rows carry a size: once, few, many, or a class if the clone is expanded.

clone size: once; J gene: TRBJ1-5; D gene: NA; V gene: TRBV7-2; CDR3 length: 14; CDR3 DNA: TGTGCCAGCAGCCGTGGGGGGGCTTATCAGCCCCAGCATTTT; CDR3 protein: CASSRGGAYQPQHF
clone size: NA; J gene: TRBJ1-6; D gene: TRBD1; V gene: TRBV7-9; CDR3 length: 15; CDR3 DNA: TGTGCCAGCAGCTTGGGGACAGGTTATAATTCACCCCTCCACTTT; CDR3 protein: CASSLGTGYNSPLHF
clone size: NA; J gene: TRBJ2-7; D gene: NA; V gene: TRBV24-1; CDR3 length: 11; CDR3 DNA: TGTGCCACCTTGGACAGCCACGAGCAGTACTTC; CDR3 protein: CATLDSHEQYF
clone size: NA; J gene: TRBJ1-2; D gene: NA; V gene: TRBV4-1; CDR3 length: 15; CDR3 DNA: TGCGCCAGCACCCTGGCCCAGGGACAATCCTATGGCTACACCTTC; CDR3 protein: CASTLAQGQSYGYTF
clone size: NA; J gene: TRBJ1-3; D gene: NA; V gene: TRBV18; CDR3 length: 18; CDR3 DNA: TGTGCCAGCTCACCCCTGGGACACTCACTGAGCTCTGGAAACACCATATATTTT; CDR3 protein: CASSPLGHSLSSGNTIYF
clone size: many; J gene: TRBJ1-1; D gene: TRBD1; V gene: TRBV29-1; CDR3 length: 13; CDR3 DNA: TGCAGCGTTCGAGACAGGGGGAGCACTGAAGCTTTCTTT; CDR3 protein: CSVRDRGSTEAFF
clone size: few; J gene: TRBJ1-2; D gene: TRBD1; V gene: TRBV11-1; CDR3 length: 16; CDR3 DNA: TGTGCCAGCAGCCTCGGGACAGCCACCTTACCCTATGGCTACACCTTC; CDR3 protein: CASSLGTATLPYGYTF
clone size: NA; J gene: TRBJ2-1; D gene: NA; V gene: TRBV5-6; CDR3 length: 15; CDR3 DNA: TGTGCCAGCAGCTCGAGTAACAGGGTCGGGAATGAGCAGTTCTTC; CDR3 protein: CASSSSNRVGNEQFF
clone size: NA; J gene: TRBJ1-2; D gene: TRBD1; V gene: TRBV12-5; CDR3 length: 15; CDR3 DNA: TGTGCTAGTGGCCACGGACAGGGAGTGGGCTATGGCTACACCTTC; CDR3 protein: CASGHGQGVGYGYTF
clone size: few; J gene: TRBJ2-2; D gene: TRBD1; V gene: TRBV11-3; CDR3 length: 17; CDR3 DNA: TGTGCCAGCGGGGTCGGGACAGGGCCTTTTAACACCGGGGAGCTGTTTTTT; CDR3 protein: CASGVGTGPFNTGELFF
clone size: NA; J gene: TRBJ2-1; D gene: NA; V gene: TRBV5-8; CDR3 length: 17; CDR3 DNA: TGTGCCAGCCGGGAACAAATACCGGGTTCACCTTGGGATGAGCAGTTCTTC; CDR3 protein: CASREQIPGSPWDEQFF
clone size: NA; J gene: TRBJ1-4; D gene: NA; V gene: TRBV4-1; CDR3 length: 16; CDR3 DNA: TGCGCCAGCAGCCCCTGGGGGGGAGGGGTAAATGAAAAACTGTTTTTT; CDR3 protein: CASSPWGGGVNEKLFF
clone size: NA; J gene: TRBJ1-2; D gene: TRBD1; V gene: TRBV5-5; CDR3 length: 15; CDR3 DNA: TGTGCCAGCAGCTCCGAGGGGGCCCTGAGGGGTGGCTACACCTTC; CDR3 protein: CASSSEGALRGGYTF
clone size: NA; J gene: TRBJ2-6; D gene: NA; V gene: TRBV28; CDR3 length: 18; CDR3 DNA: TGTGCCAGCAGTTTAGCAGGGGCAAGGGCCTCTGGGGCCAACGTCCTGACTTTC; CDR3 protein: CASSLAGARASGANVLTF
clone size: NA; J gene: TRBJ2-1; D gene: NA; V gene: TRBV19; CDR3 length: 16; CDR3 DNA: TGTGCCAGTAGTGATAACACAGGATTCCAATACAATGAGCAGTTCTTC; CDR3 protein: CASSDNTGFQYNEQFF
clone size: NA; J gene: TRBJ2-1; D gene: NA; V gene: TRBV6-1; CDR3 length: 16; CDR3 DNA: TGTGCCAGCAGTGAAGCGTCGGGTTTAGTGAGGAATGAGCAGTTCTTC; CDR3 protein: CASSEASGLVRNEQFF
clone size: NA; J gene: TRBJ1-5; D gene: TRBD1; V gene: TRBV6-5; CDR3 length: 15; CDR3 DNA: TGTGCCAGCAGGCGATCGGGACAGGTCAATCAGCCCCAGCATTTT; CDR3 protein: CASRRSGQVNQPQHF
clone size: few; J gene: TRBJ1-3; D gene: NA; V gene: TRBV7-9; CDR3 length: 15; CDR3 DNA: TGTGCCAGCAGTCTTCCAGGGGACCTGGGAAACACCATATATTTT; CDR3 protein: CASSLPGDLGNTIYF
clone size: NA; J gene: TRBJ2-7; D gene: TRBD1; V gene: TRBV6-5; CDR3 length: 14; CDR3 DNA: TGTGCCAGCAGAGCCGGGACAGGGCTTTACGAGCAGTACTTC; CDR3 protein: CASRAGTGLYEQYF
clone size: NA; J gene: TRBJ2-1; D gene: TRBD2; V gene: TRBV29-1; CDR3 length: 15; CDR3 DNA: TGCAGCACTGAAGCCCCCGGGACTAACTACAATGAGCAGTTCTTC; CDR3 protein: CSTEAPGTNYNEQFF
clone size: NA; J gene: TRBJ2-7; D gene: NA; V gene: TRBV28; CDR3 length: 16; CDR3 DNA: TGTGCCAGCAGTTCCGAACTAGAATTGTACCTACGAGGGCAGTACTTC; CDR3 protein: CASSSELELYLRGQYF
clone size: NA; J gene: TRBJ2-7; D gene: TRBD1; V gene: TRBV7-8; CDR3 length: 15; CDR3 DNA: TGTGCCAGCAGCTCCGACCCGGGGACAGGCTACGAGCAGTACTTC; CDR3 protein: CASSSDPGTGYEQYF
clone size: NA; J gene: TRBJ1-4; D gene: NA; V gene: TRBV7-2; CDR3 length: 15; CDR3 DNA: TGTGCCAGCAGCCCGCGGACACCCGGGAATGAAAAACTGTTTTTT; CDR3 protein: CASSPRTPGNEKLFF